This paragraph covers one TCR beta chain sequence. This sample stems from a study of blood T cell repertoires in COVID-19. Study context: Acute-phase and convalescent COVID-19 samples originated in the United States, Italy and Spain. PBMCs, B-cell-depleted T cells, or T cells were the source of the cDNA or gDNA that made up the material.

In the study's own analysis: How many nucleated cells were present was estimated from reference gene primer amplification. Libraries were prepared by immunoSEQ multiplex PCR; TCRdb keeps only in-frame clonotypes and omits some of them. Clone size and the V and J calls come from that table; the DNA yielded D and trimming. This table holds around 53,000 clones, over 90% found once. Germline V lookup: CDR1 MGHRA, CDR2 YSYEKL. The germline V and J ends were trimmed by 0 bases and 0 bases, with 10 bases remaining between them. The CDR3 is made up of 16 amino acids. The chain is built from TRBV4-1 and TRBJ2-3; D is undetermined. The receptor comes from a human donor in a cohort sampled during active COVID-19. The sample comprised peripheral blood. CDR3 sequence: CASSQDVVRSTDTQYF. CDR3 sequence (DNA): TGCGCCAGCAGCCAAGATGTCGTGAGAAGCACAGATACGCAGTATTTT.